The next 10 T cell receptor beta chains were all read from a single sample in a study of OX40 agonist ivuxolimab in advanced cancers. Sequencing used immunoSEQ multiplex PCR; TCRdb keeps in-frame clones, though not all of them. Found here are around 63,000 clones, more than 70% of them singletons; the top ten hold 1.1%. The sequencing here drew on CD4+ or CD8+ T cells sorted from blood, taken in a trial of the OX40 agonist ivuxolimab. The origin of the receptors is an adult with an advanced solid tumor such as melanoma, head and neck, liver or kidney cancer.

This rearrangement joins TRBV6-1 to TRBJ1-1; D gene unclear. V lost 4 bases and J lost 0, with 9 bases in between. The V gene's germline CDR1 is MNHNS and CDR2 SASEGT. The CDR3 is 14 residues long. The CDR3 region is CASSVRNMNTEAFF. The CDR3, as DNA: TGTGCCAGCAGTGTGCGTAACATGAACACTGAAGCTTTCTTT.

The chain employs TRBV5-4 and TRBJ1-2, with D perhaps TRBD1 (5 bases). The germline V gene encodes CDR1 SGHNT and CDR2 YYREEE (reference sequence). The CDR3 consists of 18 residues. The V end lost 4 bases, the J end lost 0 bases, and 22 bases lay between the germline ends. For the CDR3, the DNA is TGTGCCAGCAGCCAACCAACTCAGGGTTTAAAAGCTAACTATGGCTACACCTTC. Its protein is CASSQPTQGLKANYGYTF.

The V and J genes are TRBV2 and TRBJ2-7; 10 bases line up with TRBD2. Germline values: CDR1 SNHLY, CDR2 FYNNEI. CDR3 size: 16 residues. V dropped 3 bases and J dropped 1; count of bases not matched to a gene: 6. The DNA for the CDR3 is TGTGCCAGCAGTGATCTGAGCGGGGGGGATTCCTACGAGCAGTACTTC. Its translation: CASSDLSGGDSYEQYF.

J is TRBJ2-2 and V is TRBV6-4; D could derive from TRBD1 or TRBD2 (5 bases each). V shed 2 bases and J shed 5 bases, with 6 bases lying between them. CDR1 is MRHNA, CDR2 SNTAGT, per germline. The CDR3 is made up of 13 amino acids. CDR3 nucleotide sequence: TGTGCCAGCAGTGACGGGGGAACCGGGGAGCTGTTTTTT. It specifies CASSDGGTGELFF.

This clone occurred once. The same CDR3 can be traced to other DNA sequences in this sample. This chain links TRBV6-1 with TRBJ1-1; TRBD1 agrees at 10 bases. CDR1 and CDR2 from the germline V gene are MNHNS and SASEGT. With V trimmed by 3 bases and J by 3 bases, 1 base remained unmatched. The CDR3 sequence is 14 residues long. The CDR3 protein is CASSEDRGDTEAFF. The DNA for the CDR3 is TGTGCCAGCAGTGAGGACAGGGGGGACACTGAAGCTTTCTTT.

V gene TRBV27 combines with J gene TRBJ1-4; TRBD1 is a possible D gene (5 bases). The V end lost 2 bases, the J end lost 8 bases, and 24 bases lay between the germline ends. Germline V lookup: CDR1 MNHEY, CDR2 SMNVEV (reference sequence). This CDR3 is 18 amino acids long. DNA of the CDR3: TGTGCCAGCAGTTTAACCCCCCCAGGGACCCGCCGCGGGGAAAAACTGTTTTTT. Protein product: CASSLTPPGTRRGEKLFF.

The chain recombines TRBV2 with TRBJ2-5; TRBD2 is a possible D gene (6 bases). Germline values: CDR1 SNHLY, CDR2 FYNNEI. Trimming left V 2 bases short and J 4 bases short, with 14 bases between. This CDR3 region has 15 residues. CDR3 amino acids: CASSEQAGGRETQYF. CDR3 bases: TGTGCCAGCAGTGAACAAGCGGGTGGGCGAGAGACCCAGTACTTC.

A few counts support this clone. This chain connects TRBV7-9 to TRBJ1-6, with 7 bases matching TRBD1. CDR1 SEHNR and CDR2 FQNEAQ come from the germline V gene (reference sequence). Trimming took 5 bases from V and 13 from J; bases not matched to a gene: 17. This CDR3 contains 16 residues. The CDR3 DNA follows: TGTGCCAGCAGCCATAACTCCGGGACAGACCCATTGCCCCTCCACTTT. This gives the protein CASSHNSGTDPLPLHF.

The chain links TRBV5-1 to TRBJ1-3; D may be TRBD1 (6 bases). Trimming cost V 1 base and J 2 bases, with 13 bases left between them. CDR3 length: 16 residues. Germline CDR1 is SGHRS and CDR2 is YFSETQ. The CDR3 bases are TGCGCCAGCAGCTTGAAAGGGGGGCTGACTGGAAACACCATATATTTT. As protein: CASSLKGGLTGNTIYF.

The chain recombines TRBV28 with TRBJ1-1; D gene unclear. CDR1 and CDR2 (germline): MDHEN, SYDVKM. The ends were cut back, 3 bases at V and 8 bases at J, with 10 bases in the middle. This CDR3 region has 12 residues. CDR3 DNA: TGTGCCAGCAGTTTGGGCCACTTGGAAGCTTTCTTT. Translated, it gives CASSLGHLEAFF.